This T cell receptor (beta chain) was recovered during a study of early T cells in non-severe SARS-CoV-2 infection. Using its own MiXCR run on the 5' RACE reads, TCRdb lists one record per CDR3 protein. This repertoire shows roughly 93,000 distinct CDR3 sequences, roughly 14% found once; its top ten account for about 0.58%. V shed 0 bases and J 4 bases; nucleotides not matched to a gene: 3. This CDR3 is 14 amino acids long. Per germline, CDR1 SGHRS and CDR2 YFSETQ. This clonotype has only a few counts. The origin of this receptor is an adult who was a healthcare worker with PCR-confirmed SARS-CoV-2 infection or an uninfected control (not recorded which). Sequenced sample: whole blood. This sequence joins TRBV5-1 and TRBJ1-1, with 7 nucleotides matching TRBD1. The DNA for the CDR3 is TGCGCCAGCAGCTTGGTACAGGGGAGCACTGAAGCTTTCTTT. Its translation is CASSLVQGSTEAFF.